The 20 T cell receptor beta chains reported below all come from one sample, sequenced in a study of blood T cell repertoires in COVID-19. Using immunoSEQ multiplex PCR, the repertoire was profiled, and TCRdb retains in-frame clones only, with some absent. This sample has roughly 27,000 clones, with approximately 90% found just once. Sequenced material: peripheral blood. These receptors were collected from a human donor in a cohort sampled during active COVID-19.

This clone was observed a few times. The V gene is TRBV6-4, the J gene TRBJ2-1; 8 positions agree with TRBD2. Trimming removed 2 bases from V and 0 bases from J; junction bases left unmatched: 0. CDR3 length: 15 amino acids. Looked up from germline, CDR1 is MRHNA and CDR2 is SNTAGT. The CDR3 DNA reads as TGTGCCAGCAGTGACGCGGGGGGCTCCTACAATGAGCAGTTCTTC. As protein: CASSDAGGSYNEQFF.

The CDR3 sequence is CASSFGQGREKLFF. As DNA, the CDR3 is TGCGCCAGCAGCTTTGGACAGGGAAGGGAAAAACTGTTTTTT. The chain recombines TRBV5-1 with TRBJ1-4; 8 nucleotides line up with TRBD1. The CDR3 runs 14 residues. Germline V gives CDR1 SGHRS, CDR2 YFSETQ. V dropped 2 bases and J dropped 8; count of bases not matched to a gene: 5.

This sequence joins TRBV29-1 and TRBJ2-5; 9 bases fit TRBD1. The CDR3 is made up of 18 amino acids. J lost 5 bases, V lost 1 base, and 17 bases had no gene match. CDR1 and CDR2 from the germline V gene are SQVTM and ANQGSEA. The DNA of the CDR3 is TGCAGCGTTGAAGGGGTGATTCTCCCGGGACAGGGCCGGGAGACCCAGTACTTC. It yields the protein CSVEGVILPGQGRETQYF.

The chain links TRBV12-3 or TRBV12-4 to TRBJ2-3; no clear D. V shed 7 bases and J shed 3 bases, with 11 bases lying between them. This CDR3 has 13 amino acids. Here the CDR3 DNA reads TGTGCCAGCACCTCGGTACGGACAGATACGCAGTATTTT. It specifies CASTSVRTDTQYF.

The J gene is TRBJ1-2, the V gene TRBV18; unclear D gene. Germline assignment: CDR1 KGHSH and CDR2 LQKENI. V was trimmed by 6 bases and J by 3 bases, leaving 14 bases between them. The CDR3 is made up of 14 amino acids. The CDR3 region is CASSPRGQYYGYTF. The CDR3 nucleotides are TGTGCCAGCTCCCCGCGCGGGCAGTACTATGGCTACACCTTC.

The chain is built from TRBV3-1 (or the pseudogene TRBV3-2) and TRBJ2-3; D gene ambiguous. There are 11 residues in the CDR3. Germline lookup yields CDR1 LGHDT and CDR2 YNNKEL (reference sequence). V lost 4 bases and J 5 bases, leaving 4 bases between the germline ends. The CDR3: CASSREDTQYF. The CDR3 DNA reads TGTGCCAGCAGCCGCGAAGATACGCAGTATTTT.

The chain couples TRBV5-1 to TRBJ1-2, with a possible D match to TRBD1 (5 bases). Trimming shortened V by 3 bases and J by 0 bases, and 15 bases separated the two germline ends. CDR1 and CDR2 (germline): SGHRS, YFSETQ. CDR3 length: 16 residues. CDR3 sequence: CASSSDLRATNYGYTF. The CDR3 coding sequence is TGCGCCAGCAGCTCGGACCTCAGGGCAACTAACTATGGCTACACCTTC. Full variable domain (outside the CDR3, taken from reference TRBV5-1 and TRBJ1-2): KAGVTQTPRYLIKTRGQQVTLSCSPISGHRSVSWYQQTPGQGLQFLFEYFSETQRNKGNFPGRFSGRQFSNSRSEMNVSTLELGDSALYLCASSSDLRATNYGYTFGSGTRLTVV.

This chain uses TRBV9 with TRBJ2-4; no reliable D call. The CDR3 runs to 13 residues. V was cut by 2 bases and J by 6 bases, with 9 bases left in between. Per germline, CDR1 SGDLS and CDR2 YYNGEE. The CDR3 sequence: CASSVYSGNIQYF. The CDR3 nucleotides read TGTGCCAGCAGCGTCTACTCGGGAAACATTCAGTACTTC.

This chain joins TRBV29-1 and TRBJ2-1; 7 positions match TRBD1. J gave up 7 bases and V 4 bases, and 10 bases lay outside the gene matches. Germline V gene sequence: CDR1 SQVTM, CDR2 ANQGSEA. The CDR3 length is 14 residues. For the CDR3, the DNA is TGCAGCGTTGTTGTCTCAGGGGGTAGGAATGAGCAGTTCTTC. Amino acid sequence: CSVVVSGGRNEQFF.

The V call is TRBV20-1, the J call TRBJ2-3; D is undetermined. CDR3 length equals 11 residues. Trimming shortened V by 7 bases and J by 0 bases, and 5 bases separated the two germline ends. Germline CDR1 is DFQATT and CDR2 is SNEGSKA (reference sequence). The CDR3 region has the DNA TGCAGTGTTCCTAGCACAGATACGCAGTATTTT. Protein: CSVPSTDTQYF.

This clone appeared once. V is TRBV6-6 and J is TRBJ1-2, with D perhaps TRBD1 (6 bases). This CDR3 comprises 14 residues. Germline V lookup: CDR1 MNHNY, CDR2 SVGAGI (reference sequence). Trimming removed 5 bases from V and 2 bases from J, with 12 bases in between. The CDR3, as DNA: TGTGCCAGCAGTACACTAGGGACAAACTATGGCTACACCTTC. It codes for CASSTLGTNYGYTF.

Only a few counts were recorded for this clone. CDR3 coding DNA: TGCGCCAGCAGCGTTCGCCCGGGACTAGCGGGGGCCCGGGGTGAGCAGTTCTTC. It translates to CASSVRPGLAGARGEQFF. The gene calls are TRBV5-1 and TRBJ2-1; 14 bases are a match to TRBD2. Losses at the gene ends were 4 bases for V and 9 bases for J; bases not matched to a gene: 15. Germline V gene data show CDR1 as SGHRS and CDR2 as YFSETQ. The CDR3 runs 18 residues.

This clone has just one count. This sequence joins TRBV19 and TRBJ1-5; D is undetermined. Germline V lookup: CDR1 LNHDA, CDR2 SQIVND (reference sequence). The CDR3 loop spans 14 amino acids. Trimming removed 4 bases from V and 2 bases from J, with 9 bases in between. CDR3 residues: CASSTSPRNQPQHF. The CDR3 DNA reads TGTGCCAGTAGTACGAGTCCACGCAATCAGCCCCAGCATTTT. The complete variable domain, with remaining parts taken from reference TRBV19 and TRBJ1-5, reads DGGITQSPKYLFRKEGQNVTLSCEQNLNHDAMYWYRQDPGQGLRLIYYSQIVNDFQKGDIAEGYSVSREKKESFPLTVTSAQKNPTAFYLCASSTSPRNQPQHFGDGTRLSIL.

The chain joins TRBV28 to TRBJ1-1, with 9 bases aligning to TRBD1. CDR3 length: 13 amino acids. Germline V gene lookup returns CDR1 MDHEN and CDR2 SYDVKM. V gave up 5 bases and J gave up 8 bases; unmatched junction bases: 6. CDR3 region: CASSTGGNEEAFF. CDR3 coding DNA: TGTGCCAGCAGTACAGGGGGCAATGAGGAAGCTTTCTTT.

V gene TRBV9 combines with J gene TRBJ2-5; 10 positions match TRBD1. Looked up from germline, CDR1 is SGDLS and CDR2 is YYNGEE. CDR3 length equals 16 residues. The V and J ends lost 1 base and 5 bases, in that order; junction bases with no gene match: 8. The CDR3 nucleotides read TGTGCCAGCAGCGTACGGGACAGGGGAATCGGGGAGACCCAGTACTTC. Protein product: CASSVRDRGIGETQYF.

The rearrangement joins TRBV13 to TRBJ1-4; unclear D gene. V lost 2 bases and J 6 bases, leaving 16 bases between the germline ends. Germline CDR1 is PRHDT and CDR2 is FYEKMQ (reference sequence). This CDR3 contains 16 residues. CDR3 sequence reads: CASSLSDGVRDEKLFF. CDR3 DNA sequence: TGTGCCAGCAGCTTAAGTGACGGGGTGAGGGATGAAAAACTGTTTTTT.

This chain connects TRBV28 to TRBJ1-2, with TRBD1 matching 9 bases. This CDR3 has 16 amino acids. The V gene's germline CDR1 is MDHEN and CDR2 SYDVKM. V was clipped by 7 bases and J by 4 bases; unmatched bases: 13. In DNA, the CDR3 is TGTGCCAGCACCGACAGGGGGAGGGGGCCTGGCTATGGCTACACCTTC. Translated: CASTDRGRGPGYGYTF.

In DNA, the CDR3 is TGTGCCAGCAGCTTATGGGGGGGGTCGCCTCCAGAGACCCAGTACTTC. It specifies CASSLWGGSPPETQYF. J is TRBJ2-5 and V is TRBV7-2, with TRBD2 matching over 7 bases. V was pared by 2 bases and J by 4 bases, with 10 bases of the junction left unmatched. The germline CDR1 and CDR2 sequences are SGHTA and FQGNSA. The CDR3 extends over 16 amino acids.

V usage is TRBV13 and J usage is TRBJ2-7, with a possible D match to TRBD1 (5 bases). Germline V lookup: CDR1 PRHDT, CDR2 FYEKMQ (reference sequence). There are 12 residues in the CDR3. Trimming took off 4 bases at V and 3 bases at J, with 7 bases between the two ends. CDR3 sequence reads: CASSSDSYEQYF. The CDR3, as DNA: TGTGCCAGCAGCTCAGACAGCTACGAGCAGTACTTC.

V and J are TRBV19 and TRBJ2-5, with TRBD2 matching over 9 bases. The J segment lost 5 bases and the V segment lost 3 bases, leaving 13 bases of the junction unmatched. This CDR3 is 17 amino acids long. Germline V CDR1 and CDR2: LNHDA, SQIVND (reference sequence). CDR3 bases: TGTGCCAGTAGTATCGACCATCCTGCGGGGGGGCCCGAGACCCAGTACTTC. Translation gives CASSIDHPAGGPETQYF.